These 21 T cell receptor beta chains originate from one sample sequenced in a study of cytomegalovirus exposure and HLA in healthy donors. The PCR contained 60 Vbeta and 13 Jbeta primers. Assay: immunoSEQ multiplex PCR; the TCRdb copy retains only in-frame clones and omits some. In the table there are about 140,000 clones, roughly three quarters of which are singletons. The sample comprised PBMCs. The origin of the receptors is a female donor in good health and CMV-seronegative.

The rearrangement joins TRBV28 to TRBJ1-2, with 7 bases identical to TRBD1. The CDR3 extends over 16 amino acids. The germline V gene encodes CDR1 MDHEN and CDR2 SYDVKM. V lost 3 bases, J lost 7 bases, and 14 bases stayed unmatched. Written as DNA, the CDR3 is TGTGCCAGCAGTTTTCGGGACAGTGAGGTTGGATCTGGCTACACCTTC. It yields the protein CASSFRDSEVGSGYTF.

V is TRBV15 and J is TRBJ2-1; D uncertain. The V end was cut by 0 bases, the J end by 8 bases, with 14 bases between. The CDR3 extends over 15 amino acids. The germline gives CDR1 LNHNV, CDR2 YYDKDF (reference sequence). Here the CDR3 reads CATSRDPPSPDEQFF. The CDR3 DNA reads TGTGCCACCAGCAGAGATCCCCCCTCTCCGGATGAGCAGTTCTTC.

Here the CDR3 DNA reads TGCGCCAGCAGCCAAGGACAGGGGGCGACCGGGGAGCTGTTTTTT. Translated, it gives CASSQGQGATGELFF. The chain couples TRBV4-1 to TRBJ2-2; 10 bases agree with TRBD1. This CDR3 is 15 amino acids long. Germline V gene sequence: CDR1 MGHRA, CDR2 YSYEKL. Trimming at V came to 1 base and at J to 5 bases, leaving 1 base not matched to a gene.

CDR3 DNA sequence: TGTGCCAGCGGACTAGCGGGCACAGATACGCAGTATTTT. Amino acids: CASGLAGTDTQYF. The rearrangement joins TRBV6-4 to TRBJ2-3; 10 bases line up with TRBD2. Trimming took 8 bases from V and 1 from J; bases not matched to a gene: 0. The CDR3 consists of 13 residues. Germline V gene data show CDR1 as MRHNA and CDR2 as SNTAGT.

With regard to this clone: The junction and the germline gene differ at one end; a read error may be behind it. The CDR3 sequence: CASSYTTGTIAF. The CDR3 DNA sequence: TGTGCCAGCAGCTACACAACCGGGACTATCGCATTC. The V and J genes are TRBV7-2 and TRBJ2-7; 7 nucleotides line up with TRBD2. The germline CDR1 and CDR2 sequences are SGHTA and FQGNSA. This CDR3 region has 12 residues.

V and J are TRBV25-1 and TRBJ2-5; the match to TRBD2 covers 8 bases. Germline V CDR1 and CDR2: MGHDK, SYGVNS. The CDR3 has 14 amino acids. Trimming cost V 1 base and J 4 bases; bases outside gene matches: 2. Here the CDR3 reads CASSESGGGETQYF. DNA of the CDR3: TGTGCCAGCAGTGAATCGGGGGGGGGAGAGACCCAGTACTTC.

The V gene is TRBV29-1, the J gene TRBJ1-3; D is undetermined. The V gene's germline CDR1 is SQVTM and CDR2 ANQGSEA. V was cut by 7 bases and J by 0 bases, with 13 bases left in between. The CDR3 sequence is 14 residues long. DNA for the CDR3: TGCAGCGGGCGGATCCCAACCTCTGGAAACACCATATATTTT. Protein sequence: CSGRIPTSGNTIYF. The full variable domain, in which reference TRBV29-1 and TRBJ1-3 provide the parts outside the CDR3, is SAVISQKPSRDICQRGTSLTIQCQVDSQVTMMFWYRQQPGQSLTLIATANQGSEATYESGFVIDKFPISRPNLTFSTLTVSNMSPEDSSIYLCSGRIPTSGNTIYFGEGSWLTVV.

The chain recombines TRBV5-1 with TRBJ2-5; 8 bases agree with TRBD2. The CDR3 covers 15 residues. V lost 2 bases and J lost 5; bases outside the gene matches: 8. Germline V gene data show CDR1 as SGHRS and CDR2 as YFSETQ. The DNA for the CDR3 is TGCGCCAGCAGCTTACGGGGAGCGGGGGAGGAGACCCAGTACTTC. This translates into CASSLRGAGEETQYF. Complete variable domain (other parts from reference TRBV5-1 and TRBJ2-5): KAGVTQTPRYLIKTRGQQVTLSCSPISGHRSVSWYQQTPGQGLQFLFEYFSETQRNKGNFPGRFSGRQFSNSRSEMNVSTLELGDSALYLCASSLRGAGEETQYFGPGTRLLVL.

This clone was observed once. The rearrangement joins TRBV28 to TRBJ2-2, with TRBD1 identical over 12 bases. CDR1 MDHEN and CDR2 SYDVKM come from the germline V gene. V was pared by 4 bases and J by 7 bases, with 19 bases of the junction left unmatched. The CDR3 is 20 residues long. This chain's CDR3 is CASSYPSTLGDRGLDGELFF. CDR3 nucleotides: TGTGCCAGCAGTTATCCATCCACCTTGGGGGACAGGGGGCTGGACGGGGAGCTGTTTTTT.

This chain connects TRBV4-1 to TRBJ1-5; maybe TRBD1 (5 bases). V lost 0 bases and J lost 2, with 26 bases in between. CDR3 length: 21 residues. Germline V gene lookup returns CDR1 MGHRA and CDR2 YSYEKL. This CDR3 is CASSQDPRGRGPLGGNQPQHF. The DNA of the CDR3 is TGCGCCAGCAGCCAAGATCCCCGCGGGAGGGGACCTTTGGGTGGCAATCAGCCCCAGCATTTT.

The sample holds a few counts of this clone. The chain joins TRBV7-2 to TRBJ2-7; 9 nucleotides line up with TRBD2. CDR1 and CDR2 from the germline V gene are SGHTA and FQGNSA. V trimming: 5 bases; J trimming: 2 bases; junction bases outside the gene matches: 7. The CDR3 contains 15 residues. CDR3 nucleotide sequence: TGTGCCAGCAGCGTCCTGGGCGGGAGGGCCTACGAGCAGTACTTC. Translated: CASSVLGGRAYEQYF.

The genes are TRBV19 and TRBJ2-3, with TRBD2 matching over 11 bases. Germline V gene sequence: CDR1 LNHDA, CDR2 SQIVND (reference sequence). The CDR3 has 16 amino acids. The V gene end was trimmed by 1 base and the J gene end by 6 bases; junction bases not matched to a gene: 6. The chain's CDR3 is CASSIAVAGGPDTQYF. In nucleotides, the CDR3 is TGTGCCAGTAGTATAGCTGTAGCGGGGGGGCCTGATACGCAGTATTTT. Using reference TRBV19 and TRBJ2-3 for the parts outside the CDR3, the full variable domain is DGGITQSPKYLFRKEGQNVTLSCEQNLNHDAMYWYRQDPGQGLRLIYYSQIVNDFQKGDIAEGYSVSREKKESFPLTVTSAQKNPTAFYLCASSIAVAGGPDTQYFGPGTRLTVL.

The chain has TRBV7-2 and TRBJ2-7; 8 positions agree with TRBD2. The V and J ends lost 5 bases and 3 bases, in that order; junction bases with no gene match: 9. The CDR3 is made up of 15 amino acids. Germline CDR1 reads SGHTA; CDR2 reads FQGNSA. The CDR3 coding sequence is TGTGCCAGCAGCCCTGAACTAGCGGCGGGCTACGAGCAGTACTTC. This encodes CASSPELAAGYEQYF.

This clone was detected a few times. The chain employs TRBV21-1 and TRBJ2-2; TRBD1, as called in the table, went unchecked against the DNA. TRBV21-1 is labeled a pseudogene. CDR3 length equals 13 residues. The CDR3 region has the DNA TGTGCCAGCAGCAAGAAGGGGCAAGGGGAGCTGTTTTTT. Protein product: CASSKKGQGELFF.

The CDR3 is CSVATGQHQPQHF. In DNA, the CDR3 is TGCAGCGTTGCGACAGGTCAACATCAGCCCCAGCATTTT. The chain employs TRBV29-1 and TRBJ1-5; D might be TRBD1 (6 bases). The V end was cut by 4 bases, the J end by 5 bases, with 12 bases between. The CDR3 covers 13 residues. The germline gives CDR1 SQVTM, CDR2 ANQGSEA.

The V and J genes are TRBV7-2 and TRBJ1-1, with a possible D match to TRBD1 (6 bases). The CDR3 has 16 residues. Germline assignment: CDR1 SGHTA and CDR2 FQGNSA. V lost 1 base and J 4 bases, leaving 16 bases between the germline ends. The CDR3 DNA sequence: TGTGCCAGCAGCTTAGATCAGGGGCCGTCTTCCACTGAAGCTTTCTTT. Protein: CASSLDQGPSSTEAFF.

This clone has only one observation. DNA of the CDR3: TGTGCAAGTCGTTCCCCTTTGAGGGGGGGGCGTAATGAGCAGTTCTTC. Translating it yields CASRSPLRGGRNEQFF. J is TRBJ2-1 and V is TRBV12-2; TRBD2, the table's D call, was not compared with the DNA. TRBV12-2 is labeled a pseudogene. This CDR3 is built from 16 residues.

This clone was recorded only once. This sequence joins TRBV27 and TRBJ1-4; D possibly corresponds to TRBD1 (5 bases). Germline lookup yields CDR1 MNHEY and CDR2 SMNVEV (reference sequence). CDR3 length equals 13 residues. With 8 bases removed from V and 7 bases from J, the gap between germline ends came to 14 bases. CDR3 amino acids: CASRGTRGEKLFF. The CDR3 bases are TGTGCCAGCCGAGGGACTCGAGGTGAAAAACTGTTTTTT.

This clone has a single count. The CDR3 DNA sequence: TGTGCCAGCAGCTCCCGACAGGGTGCGCACACCGGGGAGCTGTTTTTT. This encodes CASSSRQGAHTGELFF. The V gene is TRBV7-2, the J gene TRBJ2-2, with 7 bases aligning to TRBD1. The CDR3 has 16 residues. Germline V gene lookup returns CDR1 SGHTA and CDR2 FQGNSA. The trim removed 4 bases at V and 3 bases at J, leaving 8 bases unmatched.

This chain joins TRBV28 and TRBJ1-5; a possible D gene is TRBD1 (5 bases). V was clipped by 6 bases and J by 0 bases, with 9 bases between them. Germline V gene lookup returns CDR1 MDHEN and CDR2 SYDVKM. The CDR3 is 14 residues long. CDR3 in amino acids: CASSPDNSNQPQHF. DNA for the CDR3: TGTGCCAGCAGCCCGGACAATAGCAATCAGCCCCAGCATTTT. The variable domain in full, completed from reference TRBV28 and TRBJ1-5, reads DVKVTQSSRYLVKRTGEKVFLECVQDMDHENMFWYRQDPGLGLRLIYFSYDVKMKEKGDIPEGYSVSREKKERFSLILESASTNQTSMYLCASSPDNSNQPQHFGDGTRLSIL.

The rearrangement uses TRBV7-9 and TRBJ2-3; D not resolved. The CDR3 runs to 12 residues. The V and J ends lost 6 bases and 2 bases respectively, with 6 bases between them. Per the germline V gene, CDR1 is SEHNR and CDR2 is FQNEAQ (reference sequence). The DNA for the CDR3 is TGTGCCAGCAGTCGCGCCACAGATACGCAGTATTTT. Amino acids: CASSRATDTQYF.